These T cell receptor beta chains were read from a single sample in a study of T cell responses to AZD1222 COVID-19 vaccine. Libraries were prepared by immunoSEQ multiplex PCR; TCRdb keeps only in-frame clonotypes and omits some of them. The sample lists under 200,000 clones, about 91% seen once, with 1.5% to 2% in the top ten. The source material was peripheral blood, sampled on day 0 of AZD1222 vaccination. These receptors were taken from an adult in good health. CDR3s include the opening cysteine and the closing phenylalanine or tryptophan. D genes are given only for firm matches. Expanded clones get a size class; other rows say once, few or many, or leave the size out.

size: .
D: TRBD1
J: TRBJ1-6
V: TRBV3-1/TRBV3-2
CDR3: CASYRGTGRSYNSPLHF
DNA: TGTGCCAGCTACCGAGGGACAGGCCGCTCCTATAATTCACCCCTCCACTTT

size: .
D: .
J: TRBJ1-6
V: TRBV6-5
CDR3: CASGSDRENSPLHF
DNA: TGTGCCAGCGGTAGCGACAGAGAGAATTCACCCCTCCACTTT

size: .
D: .
J: TRBJ1-5
V: TRBV7-8
CDR3: CASSLEQGQPQHF
DNA: TGTGCCAGCAGCTTAGAACAGGGACAGCCCCAGCATTTT

size: .
D: .
J: TRBJ1-1
V: TRBV30
CDR3: CAWTNWGNTEAFF
DNA: TGTGCCTGGACCAACTGGGGGAACACTGAAGCTTTCTTT

size: .
D: .
J: TRBJ1-2
V: TRBV7-2
CDR3: CASTGGYKQGYTF
DNA: TGTGCCAGCACGGGGGGTTATAAGCAGGGCTACACCTTC

size: .
D: .
J: TRBJ2-7
V: TRBV3-1/TRBV3-2
CDR3: CASSQISGYEQYF
DNA: TGTGCCAGCAGCCAAATCTCCGGGTACGAGCAGTACTTC

size: .
D: .
J: TRBJ2-7
V: TRBV24-1
CDR3: CATSGSSSYEQYF
DNA: TGTGCCACCAGTGGCTCAAGCTCCTACGAGCAGTACTTC

size: .
D: .
J: TRBJ1-1
V: TRBV7-6
CDR3: CASSWVTQTNTEAFF
DNA: TGTGCCAGCAGCTGGGTCACACAAACGAACACTGAAGCTTTCTTT

size: .
D: .
J: TRBJ1-1
V: TRBV19
CDR3: CASSTQGVTEAFF
DNA: TGTGCCAGTAGCACCCAGGGAGTCACTGAAGCTTTCTTT

size: few
D: .
J: TRBJ1-3
V: TRBV3-1/TRBV3-2
CDR3: CASSPPAGTIKAAGNTIYF
DNA: TGTGCCAGCAGCCCTCCCGCCGGGACAATCAAAGCAGCTGGAAACACCATATATTTT

size: .
D: TRBD1
J: TRBJ1-2
V: TRBV15
CDR3: CATSKDRDYGYTF
DNA: TGTGCCACCAGCAAGGACAGGGACTATGGCTACACCTTC

size: .
D: .
J: TRBJ1-2
V: TRBV30
CDR3: CAWSVTYRPVYGYTF
DNA: TGTGCCTGGAGTGTAACGTACAGGCCAGTCTATGGCTACACCTTC

size: .
D: TRBD1
J: TRBJ2-3
V: TRBV19
CDR3: CASSRDRGRDTQYF
DNA: TGTGCCAGTAGTAGGGACAGGGGGCGCGATACGCAGTATTTT

size: .
D: .
J: TRBJ1-2
V: TRBV7-2
CDR3: CASRGGRDRRDYGYTF
DNA: TGTGCCAGCAGGGGAGGACGGGATCGGAGGGACTATGGCTACACCTTC

size: .
D: TRBD2
J: TRBJ2-1
V: TRBV6-2/TRBV6-3
CDR3: CASSYSALAGGDNEQFF
DNA: TGTGCCAGCAGTTACTCGGCACTAGCGGGGGGTGACAATGAGCAGTTCTTC

size: .
D: TRBD1
J: TRBJ2-3
V: TRBV30
CDR3: CAWSPGQKGKDTQYF
DNA: TGTGCCTGGAGCCCGGGACAGAAGGGTAAGGATACGCAGTATTTT

size: .
D: TRBD1
J: TRBJ1-4
V: TRBV13
CDR3: CASSLGAGGHEKLFF
DNA: TGTGCCAGCAGCTTAGGCGCAGGGGGACATGAAAAACTGTTTTTT

size: .
D: .
J: TRBJ2-7
V: TRBV7-2
CDR3: CASSLGQGSATYEQYF
DNA: TGTGCCAGCAGCTTAGGTCAGGGTAGCGCGACCTACGAGCAGTACTTC

size: .
D: .
J: TRBJ1-2
V: TRBV2
CDR3: CASRAGLGYTF
DNA: TGTGCCAGCAGGGCGGGATTAGGCTACACCTTC

size: .
D: TRBD2
J: TRBJ2-1
V: TRBV11-3
CDR3: CASSPRTSGYNEQFF
DNA: TGTGCCAGCAGCCCTAGGACTAGCGGCTACAATGAGCAGTTCTTC

size: few
D: .
J: TRBJ1-3
V: TRBV28
CDR3: CASSLDLPRNTIYF
DNA: TGTGCCAGCAGTTTGGACCTCCCGCGAAACACCATATATTTT

size: once
D: TRBD2
J: TRBJ2-1
V: TRBV7-8
CDR3: CASSPIGLAGGPRPDEQFF
DNA: TGTGCCAGCAGCCCCATTGGACTAGCGGGGGGGCCTAGACCCGATGAGCAGTTCTTC

size: .
D: .
J: TRBJ2-3
V: TRBV7-2
CDR3: CASSFSASATDTQYF
DNA: TGTGCCAGCAGCTTTTCTGCTAGCGCAACAGATACGCAGTATTTT

size: .
D: .
J: TRBJ2-1
V: TRBV3-1/TRBV3-2
CDR3: CASSQGTVNEQFF
DNA: TGTGCCAGCAGCCAAGGGACAGTCAATGAGCAGTTCTTC

size: once
D: TRBD1
J: TRBJ2-7
V: TRBV28
CDR3: CASSLGTGPYEQYF
DNA: TGTGCCAGCAGTTTAGGGACAGGCCCGTACGAGCAGTACTTC

size: .
D: .
J: TRBJ1-5
V: TRBV19
CDR3: CASNRVNQPQHF
DNA: TGTGCCAGTAACCGTGTAAATCAGCCCCAGCATTTT

size: .
D: TRBD1
J: TRBJ1-5
V: TRBV27
CDR3: CASRGTGGFNQPQHF
DNA: TGTGCCAGCAGAGGGACAGGGGGCTTCAATCAGCCCCAGCATTTT

size: .
D: .
J: TRBJ2-7
V: TRBV28
CDR3: CASSTRSNPSYEQYF
DNA: TGTGCCAGCAGCACCAGGTCAAACCCATCCTACGAGCAGTACTTC

size: .
D: .
J: TRBJ2-7
V: TRBV9
CDR3: CASSVGPRISYEQYF
DNA: TGTGCCAGCAGCGTAGGCCCCCGGATCTCCTACGAGCAGTACTTC

size: .
D: .
J: TRBJ1-1
V: TRBV27
CDR3: CASSLSRGAVAEAFF
DNA: TGTGCCAGCAGTTTATCGCGGGGGGCAGTCGCTGAAGCTTTCTTT

size: .
D: TRBD1
J: TRBJ1-4
V: TRBV7-2
CDR3: CASSFFPGGLAPTNEKLFF
DNA: TGTGCCAGCAGCTTCTTCCCAGGGGGACTGGCTCCAACTAATGAAAAACTGTTTTTT

size: .
D: .
J: TRBJ1-4
V: TRBV25-1
CDR3: CASRGRLSLGKLFF
DNA: TGTGCCAGCAGGGGCAGGTTAAGTTTGGGGAAACTGTTTTTT

size: few
D: .
J: TRBJ1-4
V: TRBV18
CDR3: CASSPSRETNEKLFF
DNA: TGTGCCAGCTCACCATCAAGGGAAACTAATGAAAAACTGTTTTTT

size: once
D: .
J: TRBJ1-1
V: TRBV7-2
CDR3: CASSRQVIIGEAFF
DNA: TGTGCCAGCAGCAGACAGGTAATAATCGGTGAAGCTTTCTTT

size: .
D: .
J: TRBJ1-3
V: TRBV18
CDR3: CASSPSAGSVGNTIYF
DNA: TGTGCCAGTTCACCATCGGCAGGTTCGGTTGGAAACACCATATATTTT

size: .
D: .
J: TRBJ1-5
V: TRBV18
CDR3: CASSRDRQLGQPQHF
DNA: TGTGCCAGCTCGCGTGACCGTCAACTGGGTCAGCCCCAGCATTTT

size: .
D: .
J: TRBJ1-1
V: TRBV14
CDR3: CASSQAWGGWNTEAFF
DNA: TGTGCCAGCAGCCAAGCTTGGGGGGGCTGGAACACTGAAGCTTTCTTT

size: .
D: .
J: TRBJ1-6
V: TRBV15
CDR3: CATSSGGDSPLHF
DNA: TGTGCCACCAGCTCTGGGGGTGATTCACCCCTCCACTTT

size: .
D: .
J: TRBJ1-2
V: TRBV19
CDR3: CASSRDSTESGYTF
DNA: TGTGCCAGTAGTAGAGACTCTACGGAAAGTGGCTACACCTTC

size: once
D: .
J: TRBJ1-1
V: TRBV2
CDR3: CASRATGEAEAFF
DNA: TGTGCCAGCAGGGCCACTGGGGAGGCTGAAGCTTTCTTT

size: .
D: .
J: TRBJ2-1
V: TRBV5-1
CDR3: CASSAAQGRGEQFF
DNA: TGCGCCAGCAGCGCTGCACAGGGCCGCGGGGAGCAGTTCTTC

size: .
D: .
J: TRBJ2-2
V: TRBV7-2
CDR3: CASSLRGDANTGELFF
DNA: TGTGCCAGCAGCTTAAGGGGGGACGCGAACACCGGGGAGCTGTTTTTT

size: .
D: TRBD2
J: TRBJ2-1
V: TRBV27
CDR3: CASAGGGIAEQFF
DNA: TGTGCCAGCGCGGGGGGTGGGATCGCTGAGCAGTTCTTC

size: .
D: .
J: TRBJ1-5
V: TRBV27
CDR3: CASSLGQGQPQHF
DNA: TGTGCCAGCAGTCTGGGACAAGGTCAGCCCCAGCATTTT

size: .
D: .
J: TRBJ1-5
V: TRBV27
CDR3: CASSRTPLGVDSNQPQHF
DNA: TGTGCCAGCAGTCGAACACCATTGGGGGTCGACAGCAATCAGCCCCAGCATTTT

size: .
D: TRBD1
J: TRBJ1-3
V: TRBV4-3
CDR3: CASSQERDRGGNTIYF
DNA: TGCGCCAGCAGCCAAGAGAGAGACAGGGGAGGAAACACCATATATTTT

size: .
D: .
J: TRBJ2-3
V: TRBV5-1
CDR3: CASSLGGRASTDTQYF
DNA: TGCGCCAGCAGCTTGGGGGGCAGGGCTAGCACAGATACGCAGTATTTT

size: once
D: TRBD1
J: TRBJ2-3
V: TRBV7-3
CDR3: CASSSGQMDTQYF
DNA: TGTGCCAGCAGCTCGGGACAGATGGATACGCAGTATTTT

size: .
D: TRBD1
J: TRBJ1-1
V: TRBV3-1/TRBV3-2
CDR3: CASSQPTGGTEAFF
DNA: TGTGCCAGCAGCCAACCTACAGGGGGGACTGAAGCTTTCTTT

size: once
D: .
J: TRBJ1-1
V: TRBV30
CDR3: CAWIQSILAEAFF
DNA: TGTGCCTGGATTCAATCAATTCTAGCTGAAGCTTTCTTT

size: .
D: .
J: TRBJ2-4
V: TRBV28
CDR3: CASSFDLRQFNIQYF
DNA: TGTGCCAGCAGTTTCGATCTAAGGCAGTTTAACATTCAGTACTTC